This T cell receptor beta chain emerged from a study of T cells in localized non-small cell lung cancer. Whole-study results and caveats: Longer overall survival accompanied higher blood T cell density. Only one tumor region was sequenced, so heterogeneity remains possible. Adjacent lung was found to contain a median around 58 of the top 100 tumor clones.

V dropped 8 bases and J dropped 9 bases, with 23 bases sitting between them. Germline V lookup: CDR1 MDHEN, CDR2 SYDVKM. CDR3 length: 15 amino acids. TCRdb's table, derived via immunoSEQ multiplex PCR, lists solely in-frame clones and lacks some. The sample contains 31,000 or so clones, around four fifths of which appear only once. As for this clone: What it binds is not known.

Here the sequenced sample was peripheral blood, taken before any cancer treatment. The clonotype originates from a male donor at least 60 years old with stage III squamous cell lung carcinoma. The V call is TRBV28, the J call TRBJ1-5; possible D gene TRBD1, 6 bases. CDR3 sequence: CASVPYPDRSRPQHF. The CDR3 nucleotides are TGTGCCAGCGTTCCTTATCCTGACAGGTCTCGGCCCCAGCATTTT.